This T cell receptor (beta chain) stems from a study of identical twins. A word on this clonotype: The junction differs from germline at one of its ends, possibly a read error.

This CDR3 has 15 residues. CDR1 and CDR2 (germline): SGHRS, YFSETQ. TCRdb redid the calling of the 5' RACE reads with MiXCR, one entry per CDR3 protein. The sample carries some 1,600,000 distinct CDR3 sequences, about 32% recorded once. The receptor's source is a newborn girl in good health. This chain uses TRBV5-1 with TRBJ1-6; D is perhaps TRBD1 (6 bases). The sample comprised cord blood. CDR3 protein: CTSSSSDRNNSPLHF. The CDR3 region has the DNA TGCACCAGCAGCTCCTCCGACAGGAATAATTCACCCCTCCACTTT.